These 8 T cell receptor beta chains were sequenced from one sample in a study of CD8 T cells in ankylosing spondylitis. MiXCR was run by TCRdb on the 5' RACE reads, yielding one entry per CDR3 protein. The table lists over 400,000 distinct CDR3 sequences, roughly 26% of them singletons. Study-level results: Blood from ankylosing spondylitis patients appeared to carry a characteristic roughly 8-variant TCR beta motif.

These receptors lack a known antigen. The specimen sequenced was blood, either unsorted or a sorted T cell fraction (not recorded which). These receptors were taken from a male donor with ankylosing spondylitis.

This clonotype came up a few times. This chain links TRBV19 with TRBJ2-7, with D possibly being TRBD1 (5 bases). Trimming cost V 2 bases and J 6 bases, with 11 bases left between them. The CDR3 consists of 13 residues. Germline V gives CDR1 LNHDA, CDR2 SQIVND (reference sequence). The CDR3 region has the DNA TGTGCCAGTAGTATAAGGAAGGACACCGAGCAGTACTTC. Translated, it gives CASSIRKDTEQYF.

V usage is TRBV29-1 and J usage is TRBJ2-5, with 11 bases aligning to TRBD2. This CDR3 spans 16 amino acids. CDR1 is SQVTM and CDR2 is ANQGSEA in the germline V gene. J gave up 1 base and V 7 bases, and 11 bases lay outside the gene matches. CDR3 in DNA: TGCAGCGGTGCCGAACTAGCGGGAGACTTCCAAGAGACCCAGTACTTC. It codes for CSGAELAGDFQETQYF.

V gene TRBV7-6 combines with J gene TRBJ2-3; 8 bases agree with TRBD2. The CDR3 covers 16 residues. V shed 5 bases, J shed 4 bases, and the junction held 11 bases outside the gene matches. CDR1 is SGHVS, CDR2 FNYEAQ, per germline. The CDR3 spells CASSQRYSGNPDTQYF. The CDR3 DNA reads as TGTGCCAGCAGCCAACGATATAGCGGGAACCCAGATACGCAGTATTTT.

This chain joins TRBV20-1 and TRBJ2-3; D may be TRBD2 (6 bases). The CDR3 spans 15 residues. CDR1 is DFQATT and CDR2 is SNEGSKA in the germline V gene (reference sequence). V lost 2 bases to trimming and J lost 4 bases, with 16 bases between them. CDR3 in DNA: TGCAGTGCTAGAAACGGCGGGGAGGTCTCAGATACGCAGTATTTT. This translates into CSARNGGEVSDTQYF.

This clonotype was observed many times. The V gene is TRBV15, the J gene TRBJ2-6; D is ambiguous. The CDR3 has 16 amino acids. The germline gives CDR1 LNHNV, CDR2 YYDKDF (reference sequence). The V and J ends lost 0 bases and 1 base respectively, with 7 bases between them. The CDR3: CATSRDLHSGANVLTF. The CDR3 nucleotides read TGTGCCACCAGCAGAGATCTCCATTCTGGGGCCAACGTCCTGACTTTC. The entire variable domain, with the rest obtained from reference TRBV15 and TRBJ2-6, is as follows: DAMVIQNPRYQVTQFGKPVTLSCSQTLNHNVMYWYQQKSSQAPKLLFHYYDKDFNNEADTPDNFQSRRPNTSFCFLDIRSPGLGDTAMYLCATSRDLHSGANVLTFGAGSRLTVL.

The chain joins TRBV21-1 to TRBJ1-2; TRBD1 is the table's D call and was not checked against the DNA. TRBV21-1 is a known pseudogene. The CDR3 has 15 residues. The CDR3 protein is CASSKEGQLNYGYTF. The DNA of the CDR3 is TGTGCCAGCAGCAAAGAGGGACAGCTAAACTATGGCTACACCTTC.

This clonotype was counted only a few times. The rearrangement links TRBV20-1 to TRBJ1-5, with D unresolved. V was trimmed by 0 bases and J by 9 bases, leaving 9 bases between them. The CDR3 is 12 residues long. The germline V gene has CDR1 DFQATT and CDR2 SNEGSKA (reference sequence). This chain's CDR3 is CSARDGFRPQHF. The CDR3 nucleotides are TGCAGTGCTAGAGATGGATTTAGGCCCCAGCATTTT.

The rearrangement joins TRBV7-9 to TRBJ2-7; a possible D gene is TRBD1 (5 bases). Between the trimmed V and J ends, which lost 6 bases and 5 bases, there was a span of 14 bases. The V gene's germline CDR1 is SEHNR and CDR2 FQNEAQ (reference sequence). CDR3 length equals 13 residues. For the CDR3, the DNA is TGTGCCAGCAGGTTAACAGGTTCGGACGAGCAGTACTTC. Its protein product is CASRLTGSDEQYF.